This T cell receptor beta chain stems from a study of cytomegalovirus exposure and HLA in healthy donors. Primers: 60 Vbeta forward and 13 Jbeta reverse. Clones were sequenced by immunoSEQ multiplex PCR, and TCRdb holds only the in-frame ones, with some missing. Among about 120,000 clones listed, 8.5% to 9% were seen once. With regard to this clone: As yet, its antigen is unknown.

The CDR3 totals 13 residues. The ends were cut back, 7 bases at V and 11 bases at J, with 18 bases in the middle. Germline CDR1 WNHNN, CDR2 SYGVQD (reference sequence). Study-level points and caveats: Cytomegalovirus association was assigned to under 200 TCR beta chains.

Sequenced sample: PBMCs. The source is a middle-aged woman in good health and CMV-seropositive. The chain links TRBV10-1 to TRBJ2-1; D uncertain. The CDR3 coding sequence is TGCGCCAGCAAGGTTGAGGTTTTAAGACAGCAGTTCTTC. This codes for CASKVEVLRQQFF.